A selection of T cell receptor beta chains follows, all from one sample in a study of CD8+CD57+ T cells in acquired aplastic anemia. MiXCR, applied by TCRdb to the reads, yields one record per CDR3 protein. The repertoire holds 200,000 to 300,000 distinct CDR3 sequences, around 82% seen once, with over 35% in the top ten. The specimen sequenced was sorted CD4+, CD8+, or CD8+CD57+ T cells (not recorded which) from PBMCs. The origin of the receptors is a human donor with aplastic anemia. The CDR3 runs from the conserved cysteine through the conserved F or W. Some rows mark clone size as missing; the rest say once, few, many or name a class of expanded clone.

V	size	J	CDR3
TRBV7-8	.	TRBJ2-2	CASSLMGDTGELFF
TRBV7-9	.	TRBJ2-5	CASSLGPGPDETQYF
TRBV7-6	once	TRBJ2-3	CASSLGSGTDTLYF
TRBV7-9	.	TRBJ1-4	CASSFREGKVRVHFF
TRBV7-3	.	TRBJ2-2	CASSLVAGAQFF
TRBV7-8	once	TRBJ1-5	CASSFAGQGAKQPQHF
TRBV5-6	.	TRBJ1-2	CASSLTTHSSYGYTF
TRBV7-8	.	TRBJ2-3	CASGLGGTDKTHF
TRBV2	.	TRBJ2-6	CASSEAGSWGANVLTF
TRBV20-1	.	TRBJ2-5	CSARPAEHERQETQYF
TRBV7-3	few	TRBJ2-3	CASSGGGTATQYF
TRBV5-4	.	TRBJ2-3	CASSVVASDTQYF
TRBV2	.	TRBJ1-2	CASSLLEALLYEHYF
TRBV9	.	TRBJ1-2	CASRVGYGGSTDSYTF
TRBV5-6	.	TRBJ1-2	CASSPPTGTGFGYTF
TRBV27	many	TRBJ1-1	CASSASGRTEAFF
TRBV7-6	.	TRBJ2-3	CASSQATYSPLHFF
TRBV7-9	.	TRBJ1-2	CASSLTALDTEGLTF
TRBV7-9	once	TRBJ2-1	CASSPGGARTNEQFF
TRBV10-2	few	TRBJ2-1	CASIQGLGNEQFF
TRBV5-1	once	TRBJ1-2	CASSVAGGNDYTF
TRBV7-9	.	TRBJ1-5	CASSHTLTEPNHF
TRBV24-1	.	TRBJ2-1	CATSDASGGYNEQFF
TRBV11-3	.	TRBJ1-2	CASSPEQRGYGYTF
TRBV13	.	TRBJ2-5	CASRGTRETQYF
TRBV7-9	few	TRBJ2-3	CASSLGSGAGEQF
TRBV9	.	.	CASSYRSDAQYF
TRBV7-8	.	TRBJ1-6	CASSLGGGRYTQHLHF
TRBV11-2	.	TRBJ1-2	CASSFGGGWLVYGYTF
TRBV7-2	.	TRBJ1-1	CASSSALEENQYFFF
TRBV11-3	.	TRBJ2-1	CASSYDRTNEQFF
TRBV12-3/TRBV12-4	.	TRBJ1-1	CASSRQGNEAFF
TRBV5-6	.	TRBJ2-2	CASSLQRGTSGGTGELFF
TRBV12-3/TRBV12-4	.	TRBJ1-2	CASSLLSANYGYTF
TRBV9	.	TRBJ2-1	CASSGGSDTQFF
TRBV9	.	TRBJ2-4	CASGGGANIQYF
TRBV15	few	TRBJ2-3	CATSWGAGPDTQYF
TRBV9	.	TRBJ2-5	CASSGGVERNKPHF
TRBV9	.	TRBJ2-3	CASSGGDRQGGNTYF
TRBV9	.	TRBJ2-5	CASSSRTSGIDTQYF
TRBV9	.	TRBJ1-2	CASGGANYGYTF